This T cell receptor beta chain was recorded in a study of blood T cell repertoires in COVID-19. Background on the study: Sources were T cells, B-cell-depleted T cells, or PBMCs; the material itself was cDNA or gDNA.

In the authors' workflow: Amplified reference gene primers provided the basis for estimating nucleated cell counts. TCRdb's table, derived via immunoSEQ multiplex PCR, lists solely in-frame clones and lacks some. V and J calls and clone size are those listed in that table; D and trimming were worked out from the DNA. Here the sample spans tens of thousands of clones, around three quarters being singletons. The germline CDR1 and CDR2 sequences are MDHEN and SYDVKM. The CDR3 runs to 15 residues. Trimming took 5 bases from V and 2 from J; bases not matched to a gene: 6. Sequenced sample: peripheral blood. The V and J genes are TRBV28 and TRBJ2-7; TRBD2 matches 10 bases. The TCR was taken from an older man with acute or convalescent COVID-19. The CDR3 sequence is CASSPWTSGPYEQYF. The CDR3 nucleotides are TGTGCCAGCAGTCCATGGACTAGCGGACCCTACGAGCAGTACTTC.